Listed below are T cell receptor beta chains from one sample, sequenced in a study of follicular helper T cells after annual influenza vaccination. Here immunoSEQ multiplex PCR was the method, and the copy in TCRdb shows in-frame clones only, minus some. The sample comprises over 11,000 clones, 70% to 90% of which are singletons, and roughly 0.27% rests with the top ten. The source was CXCR5- memory CD4+ T cells sorted from blood, collected on the day of influenza vaccination. The receptor source for this set is an adult who received the influenza vaccine. Both conserved end residues are part of each CDR3. D genes are given only for firm matches. Size is stated for part of the rows, as once, few or many counts, or as a class when the clone is expanded.

j_call clone_size d_call v_call cdr3_aa cdr3_nt
TRBJ1-5 - TRBD1 TRBV19 CAIGQGNNQPQHF TGTGCCATAGGACAGGGGAACAATCAGCCCCAGCATTTT
TRBJ2-7 - TRBD2 TRBV6-5 CASRTGTSGGLQYF TGTGCCAGCAGGACCGGGACTAGCGGGGGGTTGCAGTACTTC
TRBJ2-7 - - TRBV2 CASRGDSVGREQYF TGTGCCAGCAGGGGGGATTCCGTAGGTCGCGAGCAGTACTTC
TRBJ1-2 - TRBD1 TRBV5-6 CASSRDRGSYGYTF TGTGCCAGCAGCCGGGACAGGGGCTCCTACGGCTACACCTTC
TRBJ1-1 - - TRBV6-5 CASSPWTLDTEAFF TGTGCCAGCAGTCCTTGGACACTAGACACTGAAGCTTTCTTT
TRBJ2-7 - TRBD1 TRBV18 CASSQTGAEQYF TGTGCCAGCTCACAGACAGGGGCCGAGCAGTACTTC
TRBJ1-3 once - TRBV30 CAWSQQSQPGNTIYF TGTGCCTGGAGCCAACAGAGTCAGCCTGGAAACACCATATATTTT
TRBJ2-2 - - TRBV5-4 CASSFRQTTGELFF TGTGCCAGCAGCTTTCGGCAAACCACCGGGGAGCTGTTTTTT
TRBJ2-2 - - TRBV5-1 CASSSQGGTGELFF TGCGCCAGCAGCTCCCAGGGTGGCACCGGGGAGCTGTTTTTT
TRBJ1-2 few - TRBV7-9 CASSNTWGPNYGYTF TGTGCCAGCAGCAACACGTGGGGGCCCAACTATGGCTACACCTTC
TRBJ2-7 - TRBD1 TRBV19 CASSIDRGQGEQYF TGTGCCAGTAGTATTGACAGGGGGCAGGGAGAGCAGTACTTC
TRBJ2-1 once - TRBV7-9 CASNIRAIYNEQFF TGTGCCAGCAATATCCGGGCCATCTACAATGAGCAGTTCTTC
TRBJ1-4 - TRBD1 TRBV19 CASIEPGQNEKLFF TGTGCCAGTATTGAACCGGGACAGAATGAAAAACTGTTTTTT
TRBJ1-6 - - TRBV7-9 CASSASGGNSPLHF TGTGCCAGCAGCGCGTCGGGAGGGAATTCACCCCTCCACTTT
TRBJ2-5 few TRBD2 TRBV10-2 CASRGRTSGGQETQYF TGCGCCAGCAGGGGAAGGACTAGCGGGGGACAAGAGACCCAGTACTTC
TRBJ1-2 - - TRBV5-3 CARSFSIRRPNYGYTF TGTGCCAGAAGCTTCTCCATTAGGCGCCCTAACTATGGCTACACCTTC
TRBJ2-7 - - TRBV28 CASSIQGYGQYF TGTGCCAGCAGTATTCAGGGTTACGGGCAGTACTTC
TRBJ1-4 once - TRBV28 CASSLNPPRLEKLFF TGTGCCAGCAGTCTCAACCCCCCACGACTTGAAAAACTGTTTTTT
TRBJ1-4 once - TRBV29-1 CSAMGGETNEKLFF TGCAGCGCCATGGGGGGGGAGACTAATGAAAAACTGTTTTTT
TRBJ2-3 once TRBD2 TRBV6-6 CASGGPSTDTQYF TGTGCTAGCGGGGGACCTAGCACAGATACGCAGTATTTT
TRBJ2-7 - - TRBV11-3 CASSGDGIDDEQYF TGTGCCAGCAGCGGGGACGGTATCGACGACGAGCAGTACTTC
TRBJ2-3 - - TRBV10-3 CAISESLGDTQYF TGTGCCATCAGTGAGTCTCTGGGCGATACGCAGTATTTT
TRBJ2-3 - TRBD2 TRBV5-8 CASSYSGGAWDTQYF TGTGCCAGCAGCTATAGCGGGGGGGCATGGGATACGCAGTATTTT
TRBJ1-5 - - TRBV5-1 CASSLVLGICQPQHF TGCGCCAGCAGCTTGGTTCTGGGGATCTGTCAGCCCCAGCATTTT
TRBJ2-7 - TRBD1 TRBV23-1 CASNPGGLEYEQYF TGCGCCAGCAACCCAGGGGGCTTAGAATACGAGCAGTACTTC
TRBJ1-2 - - TRBV29-1 CSVADYGYTF TGCAGCGTTGCTGACTATGGCTACACCTTC
TRBJ2-3 - TRBD2 TRBV28 CASSGGGRKSTDTQYF TGTGCCAGCTCCGGGGGGGGGAGGAAGAGCACAGATACGCAGTATTTT
TRBJ1-4 - - TRBV5-4 CASSTGIRTELFF TGTGCCAGCAGCACCGGGATCCGAACCGAACTGTTTTTT
TRBJ1-5 - TRBD1 TRBV6-5 CASSVRTGQPQHF TGTGCCAGCAGCGTTCGGACAGGTCAGCCCCAGCATTTT
TRBJ2-2 - - TRBV4-1 CASSQGTANTGELFF TGCGCCAGCAGCCAAGGGACAGCGAACACCGGGGAGCTGTTTTTT
TRBJ2-3 - TRBD2 TRBV7-2 CASSGAGDTQYF TGTGCCAGCAGCGGAGCGGGGGATACGCAGTATTTT
TRBJ1-4 once - TRBV7-9 CASNPSGSTNEKLFF TGTGCCAGCAACCCTTCAGGGTCAACTAATGAAAAACTGTTTTTT
TRBJ2-6 - - TRBV5-6 CASSLEISGSGANVLTF TGTGCCAGCAGCTTGGAAATCTCAGGTTCTGGGGCCAACGTCCTGACTTTC
TRBJ1-1 - - TRBV5-1 CASSNGQPGTEAFF TGCGCCAGCAGCAACGGACAGCCGGGCACTGAAGCTTTCTTT
TRBJ1-5 - - TRBV11-2 CASSLRQPQHF TGTGCCAGCAGCTTGCGTCAGCCCCAGCATTTT
TRBJ2-3 - - TRBV19 CASTRSSGPAGDTQYF TGTGCCAGTACCAGATCCTCGGGTCCAGCGGGAGATACGCAGTATTTT
TRBJ1-4 - - TRBV18 CASSPLGAGAEKLFF TGTGCCAGCTCACCACTTGGGGCAGGGGCTGAAAAACTGTTTTTT
TRBJ2-2 - - TRBV7-6 CASSSPGRVANTGELFF TGTGCCAGCAGCTCACCCGGTCGGGTCGCGAACACCGGGGAGCTGTTTTTT
TRBJ2-3 once TRBD2 TRBV19 CASSRGLAGITDTQYF TGTGCCAGTAGTAGAGGACTAGCGGGAATCACAGATACGCAGTATTTT
TRBJ1-2 - TRBD1 TRBV7-9 CASSLEQGGYGYTF TGTGCCAGCAGCTTAGAACAGGGGGGCTATGGCTACACCTTC
TRBJ2-7 - - TRBV5-1 CASSKRGTAYEQYF TGCGCCAGCAGTAAGCGGGGGACAGCCTACGAGCAGTACTTC
TRBJ2-7 - TRBD1 TRBV4-1 CASSQPGQRTYEQYF TGCGCCAGCAGCCAACCGGGACAGAGAACCTACGAGCAGTACTTC
TRBJ2-3 - - TRBV4-3 CASSQNTGAGTDTQYF TGCGCCAGCAGCCAGAACACCGGGGCCGGAACAGATACGCAGTATTTT
TRBJ2-7 - - TRBV27 CASSLAFGGQLYEQYF TGTGCCAGCAGTTTAGCGTTTGGGGGGCAGCTCTACGAGCAGTACTTC
TRBJ2-5 once TRBD2 TRBV7-2 CASSPRTLAGEETQYF TGTGCCAGCAGCCCTAGAACGCTAGCGGGGGAAGAGACCCAGTACTTC
TRBJ1-2 - - TRBV18 CASSNRQTTRMDGYTF TGTGCCAGCTCAAACAGACAGACGACGAGAATGGATGGCTACACCTTC
TRBJ2-3 - TRBD2 TRBV19 CASTPGGRATDTQYF TGTGCCAGTACCCCGGGAGGTAGGGCGACAGATACGCAGTATTTT
TRBJ2-1 - - TRBV7-9 CASIPLWFGENNEQFF TGTGCCAGCATCCCTCTCTGGTTCGGGGAGAACAATGAGCAGTTCTTC
TRBJ1-6 - - TRBV4-1 CASSQGDASSYNSPLHF TGCGCCAGCAGCCAAGGCGATGCGAGCTCCTATAATTCACCCCTCCACTTT
TRBJ2-3 - TRBD2 TRBV2 CASSEASGGEDTQYF TGTGCCAGCAGTGAGGCGAGCGGGGGGGAGGATACGCAGTATTTT
TRBJ2-3 once - TRBV5-1 CASSLDPSRVTDTQYF TGCGCCAGCAGCTTGGATCCTAGCAGGGTCACAGATACGCAGTATTTT
TRBJ1-4 - - TRBV5-5 CASSVDVSDSVQF TGTGCCAGCAGCGTTGACGTATCCGACAGCGTCCAATTT
TRBJ2-7 - TRBD1 TRBV4-3 CASSQGTGVGGYEQYF TGCGCCAGCAGCCAAGGGACAGGGGTGGGGGGCTACGAGCAGTACTTC
TRBJ2-7 - TRBD1 TRBV28 CASSLNTWGQGYEQYF TGTGCCAGCAGTTTAAACACGTGGGGACAGGGCTACGAGCAGTACTTC
TRBJ2-1 - - TRBV7-2 CASSFRLRIAEYNEQFF TGTGCCAGCAGCTTCCGCTTGCGGATAGCGGAATACAATGAGCAGTTCTTC
TRBJ2-7 - - TRBV7-2 CASSLATYEQYF TGTGCCAGCAGCTTAGCTACCTACGAGCAGTACTTC
TRBJ1-2 few - TRBV4-1 CASSQDPLGLRGYTF TGCGCCAGCAGCCAAGATCCCCTAGGTCTGCGTGGCTACACCTTC
TRBJ2-7 few - TRBV28 CASSLSYPPYEQYF TGTGCCAGCAGTTTGTCCTATCCCCCCTACGAGCAGTACTTC
TRBJ1-1 - - TRBV7-9 CASSLGSGTFEGTEAFF TGTGCCAGCAGCTTAGGCTCCGGGACATTCGAAGGCACTGAAGCTTTCTTT